The 8 T cell receptor beta chains in this list originate from one sample, sequenced in a study of OX40 agonist ivuxolimab in advanced cancers. Sequenced by immunoSEQ multiplex PCR; TCRdb stores in-frame clones only, minus some. The sample has roughly 99,000 clones; under 95% are singletons. The source was CD4+ or CD8+ T cells sorted from blood, collected in a trial of the OX40 agonist ivuxolimab. These receptors were collected from an adult with an advanced solid tumor such as melanoma, head and neck, liver or kidney cancer.

The rearrangement links TRBV10-3 to TRBJ2-2; 7 nucleotides align to TRBD2. The CDR3 loop spans 22 amino acids. With 4 bases clipped from V and 2 bases from J, the junction kept 25 bases outside the gene matches. The germline V gene has CDR1 ENHRY and CDR2 SYGVKD. The CDR3 loop is CAISGSRTHGRTGNFNTGELFF. CDR3 bases: TGTGCCATCAGTGGGTCGCGGACTCACGGGAGGACGGGGAACTTTAACACCGGGGAGCTGTTTTTT.

The rearrangement joins TRBV18 to TRBJ2-2; D remains unclear. The CDR3 spans 16 residues. The germline V gene encodes CDR1 KGHSH and CDR2 LQKENI. V lost 1 base to trimming and J lost 1 base, with 10 bases between them. DNA of the CDR3: TGTGCCAGCTCACCACAGATTCAGGAGAACACCGGGGAGCTGTTTTTT. Protein sequence: CASSPQIQENTGELFF.

This clone appeared a few times. In DNA, the CDR3 is TGTGCCAGCTCACTCGGCAGTAATGAAAAACTGTTTTTT. Protein sequence: CASSLGSNEKLFF. This chain links TRBV18 with TRBJ1-4; D is ambiguous. The CDR3 is 13 amino acids. The V gene lost 4 bases and the J gene lost 4 bases, with 7 bases spanning the gap. Germline CDR1 reads KGHSH; CDR2 reads LQKENI.

CDR3 DNA: TGCGCCAGCAGCGCCCGGGGCGGAGACTCCTACAATGAGCAGTTCTTC. Residues: CASSARGGDSYNEQFF. The V call is TRBV5-1, the J call TRBJ2-1; D could derive from TRBD1 or TRBD2 (5 bases each). Germline V lookup: CDR1 SGHRS, CDR2 YFSETQ. V was cut by 4 bases and J by 0 bases, with 14 bases left in between. The CDR3 length is 16 residues. Full variable domain (missing parts from reference TRBV5-1 and TRBJ2-1): KAGVTQTPRYLIKTRGQQVTLSCSPISGHRSVSWYQQTPGQGLQFLFEYFSETQRNKGNFPGRFSGRQFSNSRSEMNVSTLELGDSALYLCASSARGGDSYNEQFFGPGTRLTVL.

This chain connects TRBV4-3 to TRBJ2-1; 9 bases are a match to TRBD2. The CDR3 has 20 amino acids. Trimming cost V 1 base and J 0 bases; bases outside gene matches: 13. Germline lookup yields CDR1 LGHNA and CDR2 YSLEER. CDR3 in DNA: TGCGCCAGCAGCCAAGGAGGAATCTGGACTAGCGCGAGCTCCTACAATGAGCAGTTCTTC. As protein: CASSQGGIWTSASSYNEQFF.

The CDR3 DNA follows: TGTGCCAGCAGTTCAGAACCCTCTAGCGGGATGGTGCAGTACTTC. It encodes CASSSEPSSGMVQYF. The chain recombines TRBV28 with TRBJ2-7; TRBD2 matches 9 bases. CDR1 is MDHEN and CDR2 is SYDVKM in the germline V gene. The CDR3 extends over 15 amino acids. V shed 4 bases, J shed 9 bases, and the junction held 13 bases outside the gene matches.

The genes are TRBV6-5 and TRBJ2-7; D remains unclear. V was trimmed by 0 bases and J by 6 bases, leaving 3 bases between them. Germline values: CDR1 MNHEY, CDR2 SVGAGI. This CDR3 is 11 amino acids long. The CDR3 DNA follows: TGTGCCAGCAGTTACTCTGGCGAGCAGTACTTC. Translation: CASSYSGEQYF.

The chain employs TRBV5-6 and TRBJ1-1; D is unclear. Germline V CDR1 and CDR2: SGHDT, YYEEEE. The CDR3 sequence is 14 residues long. V was clipped by 0 bases and J by 0 bases, with 6 bases between them. CDR3 protein: CASSLEEVNTEAFF. In DNA form, the CDR3 reads TGTGCCAGCAGCTTGGAAGAGGTGAACACTGAAGCTTTCTTT.